The 30 T cell receptor beta chains given below trace back to one sample, sequenced in a study of T cell responses to AZD1222 COVID-19 vaccine (dated by TCRdb to 2020 to 2022). The library was obtained by the immunoSEQ multiplex PCR assay. Held by TCRdb, this immuneACCESS table contains in-frame sequences only and omits some clones. Under half of the omission traces to an unresolved V gene where checked; the cause of the rest is unknown. The sample table lists 65,000 to 95,000 clones, approximately 85% of them with a count of one. 10% to 15% of the sample belongs to the ten largest clones. The intended sense of this specimen's time point label: baseline before first vaccination. Sequences were derived from peripheral blood, sampled on day 0 of AZD1222 vaccination. The receptor source for this set is an adult in good health.

This clone was observed once. The chain uses TRBV27 and TRBJ1-5, with no clear D. CDR1 and CDR2 from the germline V gene are MNHEY and SMNVEV (reference sequence). There are 17 residues in the CDR3. Deletions cut 5 bases from V and 0 bases from J, with 17 bases between. The CDR3 DNA sequence: TGTGCCAGCAGTCCCGGGCCCCGGGGTTATAGCAATCAGCCCCAGCATTTT. This encodes CASSPGPRGYSNQPQHF.

This clone has only one observation. The gene calls are TRBV28 and TRBJ1-2; 7 bases align to TRBD1. The ends lost 1 base at V and 0 bases at J; junction bases unmatched: 8. The CDR3 covers 17 residues. Germline V gives CDR1 MDHEN, CDR2 SYDVKM. This chain's CDR3 is CASSLFGRTGPNYGYTF. CDR3 in DNA: TGTGCCAGCAGTTTATTCGGAAGGACAGGACCTAACTATGGCTACACCTTC.

The rearrangement joins TRBV4-3 to TRBJ2-7; the D is unclear. Germline CDR1 and CDR2: LGHNA and YSLEER. V dropped 1 base and J dropped 1 base, with 14 bases sitting between them. The CDR3 consists of 16 residues. The CDR3 DNA is TGCGCCAGCAGCCAAGGGATCACGGACCGTTCCTACGAGCAGTACTTC. Translated, it gives CASSQGITDRSYEQYF.

V gene TRBV30 combines with J gene TRBJ2-2; D unresolved. The V gene lost 0 bases and the J gene lost 8 bases, with 7 bases spanning the gap. CDR1 GTSNPN and CDR2 SVGIG come from the germline V gene (reference sequence). The CDR3 is 12 amino acids. CDR3 sequence (DNA): TGTGCCTGGAGTGTCCAAACGGGGGAGCTGTTTTTT. It codes for CAWSVQTGELFF.

The chain couples TRBV5-8 to TRBJ2-3; no reliable D call. Germline CDR1 reads SGHTS; CDR2 reads YDEGEE. The CDR3 is made up of 13 amino acids. The V gene lost 0 bases and the J gene lost 3 bases, with 5 bases spanning the gap. CDR3 in amino acids: CASSLGPTDTQYF. CDR3 nucleotides: TGTGCCAGCAGCTTGGGACCAACAGATACGCAGTATTTT. Full variable domain (rest looked up from reference TRBV5-8 and TRBJ2-3): EAGVTQSPTHLIKTRGQQATLRCSPISGHTSVYWYQQALGLGLQFLLWYDEGEERNRGNFPPRFSGRQFPNYSSELNVNALELEDSALYLCASSLGPTDTQYFGPGTRLTVL.

This rearrangement joins TRBV7-9 to TRBJ2-5, with D possibly matching TRBD1 (6 bases). The CDR3 length is 14 residues. CDR1 SEHNR and CDR2 FQNEAQ come from the germline V gene (reference sequence). Trimming pared 3 bases from V and 5 bases from J, leaving 13 bases between. CDR3 loop: CASSFRDTGETQYF. DNA of the CDR3: TGTGCCAGCAGCTTCCGGGACACGGGGGAGACCCAGTACTTC.

The table lists this clone with a count of one. V gene TRBV9 combines with J gene TRBJ2-6; TRBD1 matches 7 bases. Germline loops: CDR1 SGDLS, CDR2 YYNGEE. The CDR3 runs to 14 residues. V trimming: 2 bases; J trimming: 5 bases; junction bases outside the gene matches: 1. The CDR3 nucleotides read TGTGCCAGCAGCGTGACAGGGAGGGCCAACGTCCTGACTTTC. Translation: CASSVTGRANVLTF.

As to this clone: At one end, the junction sequence differs from germline, possibly due to a read error. The V and J genes are TRBV7-7 and TRBJ2-5; 9 bases line up with TRBD1. This CDR3 spans 16 amino acids. Germline CDR1 reads SSHAT; CDR2 reads FNYEAQ (reference sequence). CDR3 nucleotide sequence: TGTGCTAGCAGCGCCCTCCTACAGGGGGCAACGGAGACCCAGTACTTC. Its translation: CASSALLQGATETQYF.

V gene TRBV4-1 combines with J gene TRBJ1-2; D gene unclear. Germline V gene lookup returns CDR1 MGHRA and CDR2 YSYEKL. The ends were cut back, 0 bases at V and 7 bases at J, with 6 bases in the middle. The CDR3 is 12 residues long. CDR3 sequence (DNA): TGCGCCAGCAGCCAAGAGGGGTTTGGCTACACCTTC. Its protein is CASSQEGFGYTF.

This chain joins TRBV3-1 (or the pseudogene TRBV3-2) and TRBJ1-1; D ambiguous. The CDR3 is 16 residues long. Between the trimmed V and J ends, which lost 7 bases and 1 base, there was a span of 19 bases. Germline V CDR1 and CDR2: LGHDT, YNNKEL (reference sequence). CDR3 sequence reads: CASTSRPPDKNTEAFF. The CDR3 DNA follows: TGTGCCAGCACCTCAAGGCCACCAGATAAGAACACTGAAGCTTTCTTT.

This clone is a singleton in its sample. The chain combines TRBV18 with TRBJ2-1, with 9 bases lining up with TRBD1. This CDR3 comprises 15 residues. Trimming cost V 4 bases and J 6 bases; bases outside gene matches: 7. The V gene's germline CDR1 is KGHSH and CDR2 LQKENI. The DNA of the CDR3 is TGTGCCAGCTCACTTACAGGGGGCATTGGCAATGAGCAGTTCTTC. This encodes CASSLTGGIGNEQFF.

This chain connects TRBV18 to TRBJ2-5, with D possibly TRBD1 on 6 matching bases. Germline assignment: CDR1 KGHSH and CDR2 LQKENI. Trimming stripped 3 bases from V and 4 bases from J, with 18 bases between. This CDR3 contains 16 residues. The CDR3 protein is CASSPTDPEGGETQYF. DNA for the CDR3: TGTGCCAGCTCACCGACGGACCCGGAAGGGGGAGAGACCCAGTACTTC.

This clone was detected once. The chain recombines TRBV3-1 (or the pseudogene TRBV3-2) with TRBJ1-4; a weak D match, TRBD1 (5 bases). Germline CDR1 LGHDT, CDR2 YNNKEL (reference sequence). The CDR3 runs 17 residues. The V gene lost 6 bases and the J gene lost 1 base, with 18 bases spanning the gap. In DNA form, the CDR3 reads TGTGCCAGCAGTCGGGACCTAAGGCTGTTAACTAATGAAAAACTGTTTTTT. It is translated as CASSRDLRLLTNEKLFF.

The rearrangement uses TRBV5-1 and TRBJ1-3; D remains ambiguous. The CDR3 loop spans 18 amino acids. The V end lost 0 bases, the J end lost 0 bases, and 16 bases lay between the germline ends. Germline V gene data show CDR1 as SGHRS and CDR2 as YFSETQ. The CDR3 protein is CASSLAAMTADSGNTIYF. The CDR3 nucleotides are TGCGCCAGCAGCTTGGCCGCGATGACGGCGGACTCTGGAAACACCATATATTTT.

The J gene is TRBJ2-7, the V gene TRBV4-2, with D maybe TRBD1 (6 bases). From germline, CDR1 is LGHNA and CDR2 YNFKEQ. The CDR3 runs to 16 residues. V was clipped by 3 bases and J by 3 bases, with 18 bases between them. The CDR3 reads CASSQPGTPSDYEQYF. The CDR3 coding sequence is TGTGCCAGCAGCCAGCCTGGGACACCTTCCGACTACGAGCAGTACTTC.

This clone appeared a few times. J is TRBJ2-7 and V is TRBV7-2; D possibly matches TRBD1 or TRBD2 (5 bases each). V was pared by 1 base and J by 0 bases, with 13 bases between. Per the germline V gene, CDR1 is SGHTA and CDR2 is FQGNSA. This CDR3 region has 16 residues. DNA for the CDR3: TGTGCCAGCAGCTTAGTTTCCGGGGACGTCTCCTACGAGCAGTACTTC. Translating it yields CASSLVSGDVSYEQYF.

This chain connects TRBV19 to TRBJ1-4; D is uncertain. Trimming cost V 10 bases and J 2 bases, with 14 bases left between them. The CDR3 has 14 amino acids. The germline gives CDR1 LNHDA, CDR2 SQIVND (reference sequence). The CDR3 reads CANTSPGTNEKLFF. In DNA, the CDR3 is TGTGCCAACACCTCTCCCGGCACTAATGAAAAACTGTTTTTT.

The chain carries TRBV6-5 and TRBJ1-5, with D possibly TRBD1 on 5 matching bases. CDR3 size: 13 residues. In germline, CDR1 is MNHEY, CDR2 SVGAGI. V was shortened by 2 bases and J by 7 bases, with 9 bases between the two germline ends. CDR3 residues: CASSYGGSQPQHF. Written as DNA, the CDR3 is TGTGCCAGCAGTTACGGGGGAAGCCAGCCCCAGCATTTT.

The J gene is TRBJ2-7, the V gene TRBV19; a weak D match, TRBD2 (6 bases). From germline, CDR1 is LNHDA and CDR2 SQIVND (reference sequence). The ends were cut back, 7 bases at V and 2 bases at J, with 15 bases in the middle. There are 14 residues in the CDR3. The CDR3 DNA follows: TGTGCCAGTACCCAACAAGGCGGGGCCTACGAGCAGTACTTC. It codes for CASTQQGGAYEQYF.

The chain is built from TRBV27 and TRBJ2-7, with 10 bases fitting TRBD2. V was clipped by 3 bases and J by 2 bases; unmatched bases: 1. This CDR3 region has 14 residues. The germline CDR1 and CDR2 sequences are MNHEY and SMNVEV (reference sequence). In DNA form, the CDR3 reads TGTGCCAGCAGTTTTCTAGCGGGGGCCTACGAGCAGTACTTC. Translated, it gives CASSFLAGAYEQYF.

This rearrangement joins TRBV6-5 to TRBJ2-7; perhaps D is TRBD1 or TRBD2 (5 bases each). V was clipped by 7 bases and J by 4 bases, with 17 bases between them. Germline CDR1 reads MNHEY; CDR2 reads SVGAGI. The CDR3 extends over 14 amino acids. As DNA, the CDR3 is TGTGCCAGCACTCGGACAATTGGGGGTTACGAGCAGTACTTC. Translation gives CASTRTIGGYEQYF.

The V call is TRBV5-6, the J call TRBJ1-3; 7 nucleotides line up with TRBD1. The CDR3 loop spans 15 amino acids. Looked up from germline, CDR1 is SGHDT and CDR2 is YYEEEE. After removal of 2 bases from V and 0 bases from J, the junction contained 2 bases not matched to a gene. The DNA of the CDR3 is TGTGCCAGCAGCTTCACAGGGGTCTCTGGAAACACCATATATTTT. It specifies CASSFTGVSGNTIYF.

V gene TRBV11-2 combines with J gene TRBJ1-2, with D tentatively TRBD1 (5 bases). The CDR3 extends over 14 amino acids. Germline lookup yields CDR1 SGHAT and CDR2 FQNNGV. V shed 5 bases and J shed 7 bases, with 17 bases lying between them. The CDR3 DNA follows: TGTGCCAGCAGCGGATCGACAGTTTTTGCTGGCTACACCTTC. It is translated as CASSGSTVFAGYTF.

The V gene is TRBV18, the J gene TRBJ1-6; TRBD1 matches at 11 bases. V lost 0 bases to trimming and J lost 9 bases; unmatched junction nucleotides: 1. The CDR3 length is 15 residues. Germline CDR1 is KGHSH and CDR2 is LQKENI. The CDR3 sequence: CASSPPGQGGSPLHF. The CDR3 DNA sequence: TGTGCCAGCTCACCACCGGGACAGGGGGGTTCACCCCTCCACTTT. The whole variable domain, filled in from reference TRBV18 and TRBJ1-6, reads NAGVMQNPRHLVRRRGQEARLRCSPMKGHSHVYWYRQLPEEGLKFMVYLQKENIIDESGMPKERFSAEFPKEGPSILRIQQVVRGDSAAYFCASSPPGQGGSPLHFGNGTRLTVT.

This chain uses TRBV2 with TRBJ2-5; no definite D call. Germline-derived CDR1 and CDR2 are SNHLY and FYNNEI. This CDR3 is built from 15 residues. V was shortened by 1 base and J by 2 bases, with 11 bases between the two germline ends. The CDR3 sequence: CASSEVGRRQETQYF. CDR3 DNA sequence: TGTGCCAGCAGTGAAGTTGGCAGAAGGCAAGAGACCCAGTACTTC.

This chain uses TRBV7-8 with TRBJ2-7, with 10 bases fitting TRBD1. Germline trimming cut 7 bases from V and 2 bases from J; bases unmatched to any gene: 5. The CDR3 has 14 amino acids. Per germline, CDR1 SGHVS and CDR2 FQNEAQ. The CDR3 region has the DNA TGTGCCAGCACTCGGACAGGGGGGGCCTACGAGCAGTACTTC. This sequence encodes CASTRTGGAYEQYF.

V and J are TRBV6-4 and TRBJ2-2, with unresolved D. Germline V lookup: CDR1 MRHNA, CDR2 SNTAGT. CDR3 size: 15 residues. Trimming removed 4 bases at V and 0 bases at J, with 9 bases between. Written as DNA, the CDR3 is TGTGCCAGCAGTGCGCAGGCCTCGAACACCGGGGAGCTGTTTTTT. This gives the protein CASSAQASNTGELFF.

J is TRBJ2-1 and V is TRBV7-3, with 7 bases aligning to TRBD1. Germline V gene lookup returns CDR1 SGHTA and CDR2 FQGTGA. The ends lost 0 bases at V and 7 bases at J; junction bases unmatched: 12. The CDR3 consists of 17 residues. This chain's CDR3 is CASSLTSPKGAENEQFF. In nucleotides, the CDR3 is TGTGCCAGCAGCTTAACTTCGCCTAAGGGGGCGGAAAATGAGCAGTTCTTC.

The chain is built from TRBV12-3 or TRBV12-4 and TRBJ1-2; D is possibly TRBD1 (6 bases). The CDR3 has 13 residues. V was pared by 6 bases and J by 7 bases, with 15 bases between. CDR3 bases: TGTGCCAGCAGCCCTGGGACATGGGGTGGCTACACCTTC. Protein: CASSPGTWGGYTF.

This clone was observed a handful of times. The chain carries TRBV10-3 and TRBJ1-1; 7 positions agree with TRBD1. Losses at the gene ends were 6 bases for V and 1 base for J; bases not matched to a gene: 8. CDR1 is ENHRY and CDR2 is SYGVKD in the germline V gene. The CDR3 is 15 residues long. The CDR3 DNA reads TGTGCCATCAGGGCATGGGGACAGCAGAACACTGAAGCTTTCTTT. This translates into CAIRAWGQQNTEAFF.